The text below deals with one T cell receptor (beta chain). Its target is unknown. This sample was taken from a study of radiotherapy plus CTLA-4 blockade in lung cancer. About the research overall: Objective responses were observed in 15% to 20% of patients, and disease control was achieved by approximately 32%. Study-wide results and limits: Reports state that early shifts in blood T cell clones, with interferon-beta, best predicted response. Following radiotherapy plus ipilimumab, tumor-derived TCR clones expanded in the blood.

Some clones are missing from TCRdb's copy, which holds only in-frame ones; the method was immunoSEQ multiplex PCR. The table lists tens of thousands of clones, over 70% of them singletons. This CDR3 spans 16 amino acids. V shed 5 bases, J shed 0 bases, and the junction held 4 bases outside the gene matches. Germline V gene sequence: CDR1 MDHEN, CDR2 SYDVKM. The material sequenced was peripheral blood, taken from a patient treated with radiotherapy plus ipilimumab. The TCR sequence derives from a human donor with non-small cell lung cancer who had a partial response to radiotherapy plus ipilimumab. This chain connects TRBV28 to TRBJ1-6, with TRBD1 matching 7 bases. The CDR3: CASSTPGGSYNSPLHF. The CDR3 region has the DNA TGTGCCAGCAGTACACCAGGGGGCTCCTATAATTCACCCCTCCACTTT.